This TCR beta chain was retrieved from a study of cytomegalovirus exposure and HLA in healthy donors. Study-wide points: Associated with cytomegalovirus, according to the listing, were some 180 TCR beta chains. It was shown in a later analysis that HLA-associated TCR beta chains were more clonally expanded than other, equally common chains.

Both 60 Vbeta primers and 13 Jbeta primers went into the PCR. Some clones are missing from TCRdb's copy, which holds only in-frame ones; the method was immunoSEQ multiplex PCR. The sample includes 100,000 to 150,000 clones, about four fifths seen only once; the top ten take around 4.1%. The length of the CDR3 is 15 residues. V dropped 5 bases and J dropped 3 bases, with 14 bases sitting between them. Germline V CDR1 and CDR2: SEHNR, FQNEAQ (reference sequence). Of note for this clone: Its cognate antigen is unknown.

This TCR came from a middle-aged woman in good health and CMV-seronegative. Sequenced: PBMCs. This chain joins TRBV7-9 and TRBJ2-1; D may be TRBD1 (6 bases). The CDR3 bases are TGTGCCAGCAGCCATCCCACAGGGTACTACAATGAGCAGTTCTTC. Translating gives CASSHPTGYYNEQFF.